The T cell receptor beta chain described here comes from a study of T cells in Graves' hyperthyroidism and ophthalmopathy. Study-wide background: Sampling of peripheral blood happened at initial diagnosis, prior to any treatment.

RNA transcripts provided the source from which TCR beta CDR3 regions were amplified. Primed by the HTBI set, a first-round RT-PCR was run on the TCR CDR3. A single record per CDR3 protein comes from TCRdb applying MiXCR to the multiplex PCR reads. Of 700,000 or so distinct CDR3 sequences detected, roughly 15% appear once; the ten largest clones hold over 7.5%. This clonotype has a count of ten or more. Over 9 ml of fresh peripheral blood supplied the PBMCs. The specimen was blood. The receptor was derived from a man aged 18 to 29 with Graves' hyperthyroidism.

The CDR3 sequence: CASSLQQVHGYTF. CDR3 bases: TGTGCCAGCAGCCTCCAGCAGGTTCATGGCTACACCTTC. The chain combines TRBV11-2 with TRBJ1-2; D is uncertain. The CDR3 loop spans 13 amino acids. Per germline, CDR1 SGHAT and CDR2 FQNNGV. Deletions cut 5 bases from V and 6 bases from J, with 13 bases between.